This T cell receptor (beta chain) was obtained from a study of blood T cell repertoires in COVID-19. Study information: Researchers got acute and convalescent COVID-19 samples from the United States, Italy and Spain. The analysed material was cDNA or gDNA that came from T cells, B-cell-depleted T cells, or PBMCs.

Per the germline V gene, CDR1 is LNHNV and CDR2 is YYDKDF (reference sequence). The V and J ends lost 8 bases and 4 bases, in that order; junction bases with no gene match: 5. The CDR3 length is 13 residues. The authors' processing: Nucleated cell number was recorded as an estimate derived from reference gene primer amplification. The repertoire was sequenced with immunoSEQ multiplex PCR; TCRdb's copy has only in-frame clones and lacks some. D and trimming come from the DNA, and the V and J calls and clone size come from that table. The table records around 700,000 clones, approximately 90% of them present only once. This clone was detected only a few times.

The chain joins TRBV15 to TRBJ1-2; 9 bases fit TRBD1. The sequencing sample was made of peripheral blood. The sequence was obtained from a woman younger than 30 with acute or convalescent COVID-19. The CDR3 DNA reads as TGTGCCACCCACAGGGGGCCAGGCTATGGCTACACCTTC. This codes for CATHRGPGYGYTF.